This T cell receptor (beta chain) was captured by sequencing in a study of liver allograft versus peripheral blood T cells. Study-level information: Repertoires of T cell receptors in transplanted livers were compared with recipients' peripheral blood repertoires. Whole-study results and caveats: Repertoires of T cell receptors in liver allografts reportedly differed from peripheral blood repertoires.

This clonotype rates as medium-sized. Its antigen remains unidentified. TCRdb re-called the reads through MiXCR, storing one row per CDR3 protein. Of about 3,700 distinct CDR3 sequences listed, around 16% are singletons. CDR1 MNHEY and CDR2 SVGAGI come from the germline V gene. CDR3 length equals 15 residues. V was pared by 2 bases and J by 0 bases, with 8 bases between. This sequence originates from a human patient who had a liver transplant. Some T cells may have come from the graft donor. The chain uses TRBV6-5 and TRBJ2-1; D is unresolved. The CDR3 DNA follows: TGTGCCAGCAGTTACGGGCATAGCTCCTACAATGAGCAGTTCTTC. Translation: CASSYGHSSYNEQFF.